This T cell receptor beta chain stems from a study of glioma-infiltrating T cells. Across the whole study: Sequencing aimed for about 4.5- to 10-fold coverage of approximately 990,000 peripheral T cells.

The iRepertoire nested amplicon-rescue multiplex PCR amplified TCR alpha and beta CDR3s from RNA. One-step reverse transcription and amplification started from approximately 100-400 ng of tissue mRNA or PBMC total RNA. TCRdb passed the multiplex PCR reads through MiXCR, listing each CDR3 protein once. The data contain approximately 400,000 distinct CDR3 sequences, around 45% of them singletons. About this clonotype: Possible read error: a much larger clone is one base away.

This CDR3 contains 12 residues. Germline CDR1 is LNHNV and CDR2 is YYDKDF (reference sequence). The sequence was obtained from a human donor with low-grade glioma or glioblastoma, undergoing nonglioma brain surgery, or in good health (not recorded which). This chain joins TRBV15 and TRBJ1-1; D gene ambiguous. The sequencing sample was made of glioma tissue, nonneoplastic brain tissue, or PBMCs (not recorded which). The DNA for the CDR3 is TGTACCACCAGCAGAGATCTCGGTGAAGCTTTCTTT. Protein sequence: CTTSRDLGEAFF.